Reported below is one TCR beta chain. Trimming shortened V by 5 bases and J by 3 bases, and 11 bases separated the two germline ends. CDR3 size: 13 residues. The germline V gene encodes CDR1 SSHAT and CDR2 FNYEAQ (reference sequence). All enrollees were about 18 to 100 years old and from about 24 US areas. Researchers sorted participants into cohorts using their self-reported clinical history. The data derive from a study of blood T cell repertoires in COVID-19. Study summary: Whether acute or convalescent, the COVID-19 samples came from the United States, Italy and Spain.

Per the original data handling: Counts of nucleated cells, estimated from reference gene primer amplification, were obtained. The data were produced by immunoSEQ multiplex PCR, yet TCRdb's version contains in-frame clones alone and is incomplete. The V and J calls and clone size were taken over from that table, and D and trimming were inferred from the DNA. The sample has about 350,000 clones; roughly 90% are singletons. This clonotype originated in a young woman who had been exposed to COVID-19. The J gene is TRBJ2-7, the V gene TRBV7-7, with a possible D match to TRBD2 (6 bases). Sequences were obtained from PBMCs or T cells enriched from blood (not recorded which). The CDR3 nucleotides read TGTGCCAGCAGCGACGGACTACACTACGAGCAGTACTTC. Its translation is CASSDGLHYEQYF.